This record concerns one T cell receptor beta chain sequence. The CDR3 has 14 amino acids. V trimming: 0 bases; J trimming: 6 bases; junction bases outside the gene matches: 2. Germline V gene sequence: CDR1 MNHEY, CDR2 SVGAGI. The data were taken from a study of cytomegalovirus exposure and HLA in healthy donors. PCR employed 60 Vbeta and 13 Jbeta primers. The method was immunoSEQ multiplex PCR; TCRdb's version includes in-frame clones alone and lacks a portion of them. The table records about 140,000 clones, around 75% of them present only once. Specimen: PBMCs. This TCR came from a man in his thirties or forties in good health and CMV-seronegative. The chain uses TRBV6-5 and TRBJ1-1, with 9 bases matching TRBD1. The CDR3 sequence: CASSYSGTGPEAFF. Written as DNA, the CDR3 is TGTGCCAGCAGTTACTCCGGGACAGGGCCTGAAGCTTTCTTT.